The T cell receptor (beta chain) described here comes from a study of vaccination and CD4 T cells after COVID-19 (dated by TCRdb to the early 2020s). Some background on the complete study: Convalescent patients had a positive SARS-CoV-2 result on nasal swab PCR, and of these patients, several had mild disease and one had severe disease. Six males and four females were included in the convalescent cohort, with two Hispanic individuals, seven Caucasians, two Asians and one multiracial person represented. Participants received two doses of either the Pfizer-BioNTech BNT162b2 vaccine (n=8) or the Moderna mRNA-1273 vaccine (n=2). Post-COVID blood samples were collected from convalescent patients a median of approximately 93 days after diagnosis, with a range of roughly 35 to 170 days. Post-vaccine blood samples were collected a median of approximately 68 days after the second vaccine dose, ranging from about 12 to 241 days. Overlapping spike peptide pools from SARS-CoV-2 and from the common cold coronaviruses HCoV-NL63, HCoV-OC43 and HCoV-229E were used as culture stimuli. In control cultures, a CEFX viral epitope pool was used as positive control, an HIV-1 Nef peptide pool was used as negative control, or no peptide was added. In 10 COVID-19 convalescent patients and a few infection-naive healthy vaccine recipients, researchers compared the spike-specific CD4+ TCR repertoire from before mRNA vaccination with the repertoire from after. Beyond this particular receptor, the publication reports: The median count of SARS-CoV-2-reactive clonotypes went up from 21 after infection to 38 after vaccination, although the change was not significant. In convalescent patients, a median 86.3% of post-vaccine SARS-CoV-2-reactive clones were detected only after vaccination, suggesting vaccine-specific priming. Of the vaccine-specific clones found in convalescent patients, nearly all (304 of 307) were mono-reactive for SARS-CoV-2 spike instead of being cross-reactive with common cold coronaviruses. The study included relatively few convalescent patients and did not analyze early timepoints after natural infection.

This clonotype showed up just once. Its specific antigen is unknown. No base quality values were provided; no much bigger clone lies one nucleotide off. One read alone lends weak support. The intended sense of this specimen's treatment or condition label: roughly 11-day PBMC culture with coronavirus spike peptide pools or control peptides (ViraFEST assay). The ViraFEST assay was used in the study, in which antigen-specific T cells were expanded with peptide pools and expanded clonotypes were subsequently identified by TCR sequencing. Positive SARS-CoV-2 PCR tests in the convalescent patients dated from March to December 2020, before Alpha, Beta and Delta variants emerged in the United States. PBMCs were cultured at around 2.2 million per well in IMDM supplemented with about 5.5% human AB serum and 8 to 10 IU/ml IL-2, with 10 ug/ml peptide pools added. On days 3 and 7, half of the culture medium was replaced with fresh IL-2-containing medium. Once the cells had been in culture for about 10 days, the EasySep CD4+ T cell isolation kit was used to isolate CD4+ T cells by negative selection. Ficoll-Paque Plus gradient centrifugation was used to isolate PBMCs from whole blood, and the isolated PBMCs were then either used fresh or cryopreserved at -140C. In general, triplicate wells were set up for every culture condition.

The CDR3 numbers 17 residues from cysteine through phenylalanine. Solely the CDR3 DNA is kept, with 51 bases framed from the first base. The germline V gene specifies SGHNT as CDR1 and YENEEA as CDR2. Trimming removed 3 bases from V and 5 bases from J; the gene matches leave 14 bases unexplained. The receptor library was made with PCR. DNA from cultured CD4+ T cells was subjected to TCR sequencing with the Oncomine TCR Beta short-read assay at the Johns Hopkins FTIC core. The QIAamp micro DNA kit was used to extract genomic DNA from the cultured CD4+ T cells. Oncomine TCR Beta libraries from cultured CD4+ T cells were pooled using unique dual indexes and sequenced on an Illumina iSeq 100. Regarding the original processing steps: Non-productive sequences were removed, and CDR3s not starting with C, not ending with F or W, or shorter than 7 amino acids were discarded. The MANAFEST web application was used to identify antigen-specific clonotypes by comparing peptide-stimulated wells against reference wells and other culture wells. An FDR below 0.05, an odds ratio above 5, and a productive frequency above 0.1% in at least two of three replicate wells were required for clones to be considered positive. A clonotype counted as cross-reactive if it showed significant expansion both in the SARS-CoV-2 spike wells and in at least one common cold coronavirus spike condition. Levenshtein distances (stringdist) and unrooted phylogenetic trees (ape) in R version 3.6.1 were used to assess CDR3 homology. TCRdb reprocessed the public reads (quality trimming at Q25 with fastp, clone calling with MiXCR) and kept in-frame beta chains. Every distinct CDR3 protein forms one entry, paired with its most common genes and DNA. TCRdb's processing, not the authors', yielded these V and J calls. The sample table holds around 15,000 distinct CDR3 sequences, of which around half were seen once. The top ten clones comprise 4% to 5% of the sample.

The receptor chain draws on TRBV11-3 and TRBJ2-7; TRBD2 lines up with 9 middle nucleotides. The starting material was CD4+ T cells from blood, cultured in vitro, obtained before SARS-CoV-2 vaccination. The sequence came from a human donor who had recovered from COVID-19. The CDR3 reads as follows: CASSFSLSGGGVNEQYF. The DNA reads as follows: TGTGCCAGCAGCTTTTCGCTTAGCGGGGGTGGTGTCAACGAGCAGTACTTC.